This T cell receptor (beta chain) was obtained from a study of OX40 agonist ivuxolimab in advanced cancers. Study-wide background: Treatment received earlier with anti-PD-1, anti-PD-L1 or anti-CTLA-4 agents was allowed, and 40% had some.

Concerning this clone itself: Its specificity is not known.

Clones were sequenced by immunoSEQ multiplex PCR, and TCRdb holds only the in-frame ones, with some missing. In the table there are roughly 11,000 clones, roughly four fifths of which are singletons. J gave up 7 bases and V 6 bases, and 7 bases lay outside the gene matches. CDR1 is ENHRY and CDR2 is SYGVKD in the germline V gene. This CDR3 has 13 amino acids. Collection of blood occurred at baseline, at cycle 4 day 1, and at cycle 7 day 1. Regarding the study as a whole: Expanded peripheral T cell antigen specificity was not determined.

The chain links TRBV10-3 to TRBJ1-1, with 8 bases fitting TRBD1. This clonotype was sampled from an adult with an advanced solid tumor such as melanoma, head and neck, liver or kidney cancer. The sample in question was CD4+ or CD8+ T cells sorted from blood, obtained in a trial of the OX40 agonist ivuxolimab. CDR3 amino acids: CAIRGDRMDEAFF. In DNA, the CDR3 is TGTGCCATCAGGGGGGACAGGATGGATGAAGCTTTCTTT.